The present T cell receptor (beta chain) was sequenced within a study of PD-1 blockade in classical Hodgkin lymphoma. Study-wide results and limits: Causes of the repertoire differences remain undefined, possibly disease activity or prior therapy.

The repertoire was sequenced with immunoSEQ multiplex PCR; TCRdb's copy has only in-frame clones and lacks some. The table lists tens of thousands of clones, more than 85% of them singletons. Concerning this clone: What it binds is not known.

This CDR3 has 15 amino acids. Germline loops: CDR1 ENHRY, CDR2 SYGVKD. With 0 bases removed from V and 4 bases from J, the gap between germline ends came to 13 bases. The time point was: newly diagnosed, previously untreated cHL patient sample. The CD4+ T cells used were purified from thawed PBMCs through magnetic negative selection. The specimen was CD4+ T cells from blood. The rearrangement uses TRBV10-3 and TRBJ2-7, with a weak D call TRBD2 (7 bases). This TCR was sampled from a human donor with classical Hodgkin lymphoma. In nucleotides, the CDR3 is TGTGCCATCAGTGAGTCGGTGGGGGGGCGGTACGAGCAGTACTTC. It is translated as CAISESVGGRYEQYF.